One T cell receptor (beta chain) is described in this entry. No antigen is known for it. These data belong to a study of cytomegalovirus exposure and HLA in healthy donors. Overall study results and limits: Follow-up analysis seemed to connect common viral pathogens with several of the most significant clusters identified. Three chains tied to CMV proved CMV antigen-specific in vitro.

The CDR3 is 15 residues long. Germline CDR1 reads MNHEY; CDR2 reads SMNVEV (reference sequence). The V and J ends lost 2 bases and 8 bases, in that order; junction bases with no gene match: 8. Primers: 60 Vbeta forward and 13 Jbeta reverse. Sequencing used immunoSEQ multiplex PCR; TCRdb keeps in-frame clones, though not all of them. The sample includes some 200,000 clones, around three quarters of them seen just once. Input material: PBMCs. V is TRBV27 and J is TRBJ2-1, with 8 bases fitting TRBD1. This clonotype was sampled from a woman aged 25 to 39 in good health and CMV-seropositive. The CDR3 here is CASSLRGQGTYEQFF. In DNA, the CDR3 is TGTGCCAGCAGTTTACGAGGACAGGGTACCTATGAGCAGTTCTTC.